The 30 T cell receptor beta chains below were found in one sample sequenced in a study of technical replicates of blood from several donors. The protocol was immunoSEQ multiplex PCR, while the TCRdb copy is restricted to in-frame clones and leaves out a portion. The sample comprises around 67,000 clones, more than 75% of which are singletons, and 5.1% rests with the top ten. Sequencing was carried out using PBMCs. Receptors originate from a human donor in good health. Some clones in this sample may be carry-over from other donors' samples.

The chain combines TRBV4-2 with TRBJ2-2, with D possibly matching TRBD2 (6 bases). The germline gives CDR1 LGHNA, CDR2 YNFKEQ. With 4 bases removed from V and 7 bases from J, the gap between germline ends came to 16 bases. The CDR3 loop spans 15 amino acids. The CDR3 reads CASSPARGESGELFF. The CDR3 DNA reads TGTGCCAGCAGCCCCGCGCGGGGAGAAAGCGGGGAGCTGTTTTTT.

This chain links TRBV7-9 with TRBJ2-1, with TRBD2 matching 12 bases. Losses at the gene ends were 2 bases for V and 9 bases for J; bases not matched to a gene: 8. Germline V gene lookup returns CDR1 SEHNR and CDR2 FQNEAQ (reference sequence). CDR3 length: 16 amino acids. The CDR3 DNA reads TGTGCCAGCAGCTTACTAGCGGGGGGGTATAGCGGTGAGCAGTTCTTC. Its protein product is CASSLLAGGYSGEQFF.

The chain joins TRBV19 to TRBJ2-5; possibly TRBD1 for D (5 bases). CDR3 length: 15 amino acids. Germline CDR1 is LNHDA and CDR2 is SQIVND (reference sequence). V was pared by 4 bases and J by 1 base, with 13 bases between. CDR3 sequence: CASSREKGPQETQYF. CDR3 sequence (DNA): TGTGCCAGTAGTAGGGAAAAGGGGCCCCAAGAGACCCAGTACTTC.

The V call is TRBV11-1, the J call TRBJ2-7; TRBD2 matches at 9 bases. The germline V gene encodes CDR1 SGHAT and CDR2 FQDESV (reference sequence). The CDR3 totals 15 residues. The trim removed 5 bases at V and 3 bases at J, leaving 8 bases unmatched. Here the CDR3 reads CASSKFSGSNYEQYF. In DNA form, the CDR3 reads TGTGCCAGCAGCAAGTTTAGCGGGAGTAACTACGAGCAGTACTTC.

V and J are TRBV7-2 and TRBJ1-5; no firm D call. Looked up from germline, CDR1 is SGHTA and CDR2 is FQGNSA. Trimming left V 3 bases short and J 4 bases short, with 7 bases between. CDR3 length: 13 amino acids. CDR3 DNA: TGTGCCAGCAGCTTCCGCGGGAATCAGCCCCAGCATTTT. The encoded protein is CASSFRGNQPQHF.

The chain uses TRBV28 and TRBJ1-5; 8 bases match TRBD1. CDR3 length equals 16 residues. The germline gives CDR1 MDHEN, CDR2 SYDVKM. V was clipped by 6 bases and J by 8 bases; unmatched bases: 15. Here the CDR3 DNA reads TGTGCCAGCAGCTATTATCGGACAGGGTGGCCTAAGCCCCAGCATTTT. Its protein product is CASSYYRTGWPKPQHF.

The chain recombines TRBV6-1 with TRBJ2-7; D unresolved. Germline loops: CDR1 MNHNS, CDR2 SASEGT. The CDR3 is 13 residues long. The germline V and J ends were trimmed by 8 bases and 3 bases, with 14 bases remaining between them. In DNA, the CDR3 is TGTGCCAGCTCGGTAATTTCGAACTACGAGCAGTACTTC. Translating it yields CASSVISNYEQYF.

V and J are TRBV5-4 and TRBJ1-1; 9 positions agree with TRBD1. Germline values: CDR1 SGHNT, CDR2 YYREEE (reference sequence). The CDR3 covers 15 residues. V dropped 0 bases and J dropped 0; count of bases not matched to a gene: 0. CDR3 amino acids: CASSLGDRVNTEAFF. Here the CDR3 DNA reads TGTGCCAGCAGCTTGGGGGACAGGGTGAACACTGAAGCTTTCTTT.

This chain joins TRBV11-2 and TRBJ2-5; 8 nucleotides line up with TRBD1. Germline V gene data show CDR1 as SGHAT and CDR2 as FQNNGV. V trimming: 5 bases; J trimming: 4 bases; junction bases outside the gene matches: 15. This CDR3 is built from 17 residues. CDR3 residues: CASSHATRGQGRETQYF. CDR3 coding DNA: TGTGCCAGCAGCCACGCTACCAGGGGGCAGGGGCGAGAGACCCAGTACTTC.

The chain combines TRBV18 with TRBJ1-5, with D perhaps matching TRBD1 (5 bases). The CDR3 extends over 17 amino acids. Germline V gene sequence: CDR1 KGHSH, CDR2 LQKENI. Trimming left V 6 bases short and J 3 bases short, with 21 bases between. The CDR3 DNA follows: TGTGCCAGCTCCCAGAAGTTTGGGGCCGCGGACAATCAGCCCCAGCATTTT. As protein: CASSQKFGAADNQPQHF.

The CDR3 DNA is TGTGCCAGCAGCTCCGATGGAGGGGGGGTATATGAGCAGTTCTTC. This gives the protein CASSSDGGGVYEQFF. J is TRBJ2-1 and V is TRBV7-2; tentatively, D is TRBD2 (7 bases). Trimming removed 4 bases from V and 8 bases from J, with 18 bases in between. Per the germline V gene, CDR1 is SGHTA and CDR2 is FQGNSA. The CDR3 covers 15 residues.

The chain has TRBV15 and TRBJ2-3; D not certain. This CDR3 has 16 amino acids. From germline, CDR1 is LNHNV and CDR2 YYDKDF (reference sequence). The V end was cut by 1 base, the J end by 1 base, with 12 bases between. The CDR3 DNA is TGTGCCACCAGCAGAGCCGATGCGATCCGCACAGATACGCAGTATTTT. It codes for CATSRADAIRTDTQYF. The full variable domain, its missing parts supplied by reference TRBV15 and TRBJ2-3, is DAMVIQNPRYQVTQFGKPVTLSCSQTLNHNVMYWYQQKSSQAPKLLFHYYDKDFNNEADTPDNFQSRRPNTSFCFLDIRSPGLGDTAMYLCATSRADAIRTDTQYFGPGTRLTVL.

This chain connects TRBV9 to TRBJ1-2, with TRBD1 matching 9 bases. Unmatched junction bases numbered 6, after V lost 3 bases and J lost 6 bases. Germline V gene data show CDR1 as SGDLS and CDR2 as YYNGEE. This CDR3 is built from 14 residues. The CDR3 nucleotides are TGTGCCAGCAGCGGAACAGGGGGCAGGAATGGCTACACCTTC. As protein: CASSGTGGRNGYTF.

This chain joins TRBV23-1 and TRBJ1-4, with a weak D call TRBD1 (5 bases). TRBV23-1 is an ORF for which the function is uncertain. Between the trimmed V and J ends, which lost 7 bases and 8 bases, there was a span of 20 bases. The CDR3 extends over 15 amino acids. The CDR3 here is CASIRLGAPEEKLFF. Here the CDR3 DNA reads TGCGCCAGCATCCGTCTAGGGGCCCCGGAAGAAAAACTGTTTTTT.

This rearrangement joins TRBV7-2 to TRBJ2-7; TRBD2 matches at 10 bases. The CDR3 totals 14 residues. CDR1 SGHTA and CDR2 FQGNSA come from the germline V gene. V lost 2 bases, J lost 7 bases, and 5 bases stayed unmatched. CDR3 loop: CASSLLAGVREQYF. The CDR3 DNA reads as TGTGCCAGCAGCTTACTAGCGGGAGTAAGGGAGCAGTACTTC.

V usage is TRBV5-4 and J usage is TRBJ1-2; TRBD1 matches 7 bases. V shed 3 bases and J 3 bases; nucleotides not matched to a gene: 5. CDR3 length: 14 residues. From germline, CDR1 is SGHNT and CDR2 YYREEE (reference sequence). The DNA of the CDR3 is TGTGCCAGCAGCTACCCCGGGACAGACTATGGCTACACCTTC. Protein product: CASSYPGTDYGYTF. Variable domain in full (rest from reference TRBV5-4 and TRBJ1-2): ETGVTQSPTHLIKTRGQQVTLRCSSQSGHNTVSWYQQALGQGPQFIFQYYREEENGRGNFPPRFSGLQFPNYSSELNVNALELDDSALYLCASSYPGTDYGYTFGSGTRLTVV.

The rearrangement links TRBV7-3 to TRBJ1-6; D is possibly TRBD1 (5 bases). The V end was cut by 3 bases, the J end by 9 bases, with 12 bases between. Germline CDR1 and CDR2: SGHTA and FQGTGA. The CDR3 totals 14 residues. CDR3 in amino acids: CASSLGGVGSPLHF. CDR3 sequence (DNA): TGTGCCAGCAGCTTGGGAGGGGTCGGTTCACCCCTCCACTTT.

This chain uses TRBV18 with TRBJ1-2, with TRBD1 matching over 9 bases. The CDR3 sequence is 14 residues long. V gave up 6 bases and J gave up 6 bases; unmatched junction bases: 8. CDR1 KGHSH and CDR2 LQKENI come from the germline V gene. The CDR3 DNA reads TGTGCCAGCTCTTCGGAGACAGGGGGAAATGGCTACACCTTC. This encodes CASSSETGGNGYTF.

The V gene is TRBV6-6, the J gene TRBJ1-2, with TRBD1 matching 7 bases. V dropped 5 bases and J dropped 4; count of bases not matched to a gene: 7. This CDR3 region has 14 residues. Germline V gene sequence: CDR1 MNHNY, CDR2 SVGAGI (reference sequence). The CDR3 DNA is TGTGCCAGCAGTCCCACCGACAGGGTCTATGGCTACACCTTC. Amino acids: CASSPTDRVYGYTF.

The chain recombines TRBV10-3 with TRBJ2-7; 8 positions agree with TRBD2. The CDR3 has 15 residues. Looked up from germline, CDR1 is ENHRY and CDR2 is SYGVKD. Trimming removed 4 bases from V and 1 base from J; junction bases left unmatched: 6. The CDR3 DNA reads TGTGCCATCAGTGCCGGGCGGGGGGTGTCCTACGAGCAGTACTTC. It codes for CAISAGRGVSYEQYF.

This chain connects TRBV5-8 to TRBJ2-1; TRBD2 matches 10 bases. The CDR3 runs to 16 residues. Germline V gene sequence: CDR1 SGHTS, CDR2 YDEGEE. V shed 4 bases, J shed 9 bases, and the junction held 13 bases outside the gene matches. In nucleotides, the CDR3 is TGTGCCAGCAGCCCCCGGGGGCTAGCGGGAGAGGTTGAGCAGTTCTTC. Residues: CASSPRGLAGEVEQFF.

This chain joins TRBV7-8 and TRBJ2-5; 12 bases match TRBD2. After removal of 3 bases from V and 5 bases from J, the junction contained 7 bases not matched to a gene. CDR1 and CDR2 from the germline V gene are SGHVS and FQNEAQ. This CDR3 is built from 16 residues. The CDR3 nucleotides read TGTGCCAGCAGCTTTGCTAGCGGGGGGGGCATGGAGACCCAGTACTTC. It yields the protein CASSFASGGGMETQYF. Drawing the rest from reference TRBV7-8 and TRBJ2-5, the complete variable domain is GAGVSQSPRYKVAKRGQDVALRCDPISGHVSLFWYQQALGQGPEFLTYFQNEAQLDKSGLPSDRFFAERPEGSVSTLKIQRTQQEDSAVYLCASSFASGGGMETQYFGPGTRLLVL.

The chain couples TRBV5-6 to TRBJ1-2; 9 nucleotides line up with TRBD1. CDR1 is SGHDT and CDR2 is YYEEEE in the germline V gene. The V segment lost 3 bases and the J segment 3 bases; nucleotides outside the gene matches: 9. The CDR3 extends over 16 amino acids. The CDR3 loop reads CASSSPTRTGDYGYTF. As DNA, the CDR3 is TGTGCCAGCAGCTCACCTACTAGGACAGGGGACTATGGCTACACCTTC.

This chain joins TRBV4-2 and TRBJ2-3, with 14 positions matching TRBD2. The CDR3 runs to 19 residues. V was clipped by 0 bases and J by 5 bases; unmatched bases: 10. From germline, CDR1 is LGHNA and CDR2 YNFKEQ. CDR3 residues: CASSQDPRTSGGKGDTQYF. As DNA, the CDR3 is TGTGCCAGCAGCCAAGATCCAAGGACTAGCGGGGGGAAGGGAGATACGCAGTATTTT.

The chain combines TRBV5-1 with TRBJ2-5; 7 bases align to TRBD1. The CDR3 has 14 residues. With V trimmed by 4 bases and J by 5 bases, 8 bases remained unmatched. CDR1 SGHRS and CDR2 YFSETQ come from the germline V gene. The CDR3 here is CASSLGGPGETQYF. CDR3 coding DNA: TGCGCCAGCAGCCTAGGGGGCCCGGGGGAGACCCAGTACTTC.

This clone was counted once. The CDR3 sequence: CAWSPNLRGTEAFF. CDR3 DNA sequence: TGTGCCTGGAGTCCAAACTTGCGGGGCACTGAAGCTTTCTTT. This chain joins TRBV30 and TRBJ1-1; D unresolved. This CDR3 has 14 residues. In germline, CDR1 is GTSNPN, CDR2 SVGIG (reference sequence). V gave up 2 bases and J gave up 4 bases, with 14 bases separating them.

As DNA, the CDR3 is TGTGCCAGCTCACTCAGGGGATACACCTACGAGCAGTACTTC. Residues: CASSLRGYTYEQYF. The chain couples TRBV18 to TRBJ2-7; tentatively, D is TRBD1 (6 bases). The CDR3 runs 14 residues. CDR1 is KGHSH, CDR2 LQKENI, per germline. V lost 4 bases and J 2 bases, leaving 12 bases between the germline ends.

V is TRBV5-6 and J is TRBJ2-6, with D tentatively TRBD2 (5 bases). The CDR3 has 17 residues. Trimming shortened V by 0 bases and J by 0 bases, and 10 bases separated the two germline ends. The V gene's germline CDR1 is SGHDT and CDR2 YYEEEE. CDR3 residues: CASSLGSGSSGANVLTF. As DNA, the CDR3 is TGTGCCAGCAGCTTGGGGTCGGGAAGCTCTGGGGCCAACGTCCTGACTTTC.

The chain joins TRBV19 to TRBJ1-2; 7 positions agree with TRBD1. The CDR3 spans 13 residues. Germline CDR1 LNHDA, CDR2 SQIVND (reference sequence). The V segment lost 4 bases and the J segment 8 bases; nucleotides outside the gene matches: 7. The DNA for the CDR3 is TGTGCCAGTAGTAGTACAGGGGACGGAGGCTACACCTTC. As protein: CASSSTGDGGYTF.

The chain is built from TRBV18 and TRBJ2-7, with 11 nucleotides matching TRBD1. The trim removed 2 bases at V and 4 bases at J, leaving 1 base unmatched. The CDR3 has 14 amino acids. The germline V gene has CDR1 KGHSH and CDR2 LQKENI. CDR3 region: CASSPGQGAYEQYF. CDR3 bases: TGTGCCAGCTCACCAGGACAGGGGGCGTACGAGCAGTACTTC.